This TCR beta chain appears in the sequencing data of a study of cytomegalovirus exposure and HLA in healthy donors. This clone has only one observation. Trimming took off 6 bases at V and 5 bases at J, with 20 bases between the two ends. The germline V gene has CDR1 SGHRS and CDR2 YFSETQ. The CDR3 runs to 16 residues. The PCR made use of 60 Vbeta and 13 Jbeta primers. Method: immunoSEQ multiplex PCR; TCRdb's copy keeps in-frame clones and lacks some. The sample consists of around 100,000 clones, 79% of them appearing once. V usage is TRBV5-1 and J usage is TRBJ2-2; no reliable D call. The clonotype originates from a female donor in good health and CMV-seropositive. The specimen sequenced was PBMCs. As DNA, the CDR3 is TGCGCCAGCACTTCGAGTTCTCCCGCGAGGACCGGGGAGCTGTTTTTT. Its protein product is CASTSSSPARTGELFF.